This TCR beta chain was captured by sequencing in a study of T cells in Graves' hyperthyroidism and ophthalmopathy. Turning to the study itself: Peripheral blood samples were taken at initial diagnosis, prior to any treatment.

RNA transcripts yielded amplified TCR beta CDR3 regions. The TCR CDR3 first-round RT-PCR relied on the HTBI primer set. TCRdb re-called the multiplex PCR reads with MiXCR, one entry per CDR3 protein. The data contain approximately 870,000 distinct CDR3 sequences, approximately 40% of them singletons. The CDR3 loop spans 15 amino acids. Trimming removed 3 bases at V and 8 bases at J, with 16 bases between. Germline assignment: CDR1 SEHNR and CDR2 FQNEAQ (reference sequence). Findings and limits, study-wide: The model predicted ophthalmopathy a median around 6.5 months before onset.

This clonotype was seen only once. What it binds is not known. Clinicians diagnosed patients from clinical symptoms, serum thyroxine and TRAb, thyroid ultrasound and orbital computed tomography. Cells are PBMCs isolated from 9 to 10 ml of fresh blood. The sequencing sample was made of blood. The TCR sequence derives from a man between 18 and 29 years old with Graves' hyperthyroidism. The V and J genes are TRBV7-9 and TRBJ1-4; D call uncertain. CDR3 sequence: CASSLEAGRWEKLFF. For the CDR3, the DNA is TGTGCCAGCAGCTTGGAGGCTGGACGATGGGAAAAACTGTTTTTT.